This T cell receptor beta chain was captured by sequencing in a study of metastatic and nonmetastatic thyroid tumors. Ahead of thyroid surgery, no patient had received treatment of any kind. This clone appeared many times. The sample holds other DNA sequences that translate to the same CDR3. The V gene lost 8 bases and the J gene lost 0 bases, with 13 bases spanning the gap. Per germline, CDR1 SNHLY and CDR2 FYNNEI. This CDR3 region has 14 residues. From the PCR reads, TCRdb re-called clones with MiXCR. The sample gives 20,000 to 25,000 clones, about a sixth of which show up once; over 9.5% is in the top ten.

The chain employs TRBV2 and TRBJ1-1, with no clear D. Source material: tumor tissue. This sequence was found in a female donor with papillary thyroid cancer or a benign thyroid nodule (not recorded which). Some clones in this sample may be carry-over from other donors' samples. The CDR3 DNA follows: TGTGCCAGCTGTTATGGCAACATGAACACTGAAGCTTTCTTT. Translating gives CASCYGNMNTEAFF.